This TCR beta chain was sequenced in a study of T cells in tuberculosis. Study-wide background: This South African cohort compared adolescents with or without latent tuberculosis against adults with active tuberculosis.

V trimming: 4 bases; J trimming: 6 bases; junction bases outside the gene matches: 20. Per the germline V gene, CDR1 is SGHKS and CDR2 is YYEKEE (reference sequence). The CDR3 has 20 amino acids. Time point reported: new active TB diagnosis, blood taken before or within 7 days of starting treatment. HIV-seronegative South African adults aged 18 years or older had newly diagnosed active tuberculosis. Positive smear microscopy and/or M. tuberculosis culture confirmed active disease. The data were produced by immunoSEQ multiplex PCR, yet TCRdb's version contains in-frame clones alone and is incomplete. The sample lists around 33,000 clones, around 90% occurring once.

This receptor was identified in an adult with tuberculosis. Some clones in this sample may be carry-over from other donors' samples. This chain links TRBV5-5 with TRBJ1-6; TRBD1 agrees at 9 bases. The starting material was PBMCs, obtained at tuberculosis diagnosis. In nucleotides, the CDR3 is TGTGCCAGCAGCCCGGGTCAAGGGACAGGGTTGGCCTTGGGTAATTCACCCCTCCACTTT. Its protein is CASSPGQGTGLALGNSPLHF.